The 19 T cell receptor beta chains reported below all come from one sample, sequenced in a study of blood T cell repertoires in COVID-19. TCRdb's copy holds only in-frame clones and misses some; the assay was immunoSEQ multiplex PCR. The sample carries some 200,000 clones, more than 70% recorded once. Sequenced sample: PBMCs or T cells enriched from blood (not recorded which). These receptors were taken from a woman in her 40s with acute COVID-19.

This chain uses TRBV3-1 (or the pseudogene TRBV3-2) with TRBJ2-5; D is unclear. CDR3 length: 12 amino acids. Germline V lookup: CDR1 LGHDT, CDR2 YNNKEL (reference sequence). Trimming pared 1 base from V and 4 bases from J, leaving 4 bases between. In DNA form, the CDR3 reads TGTGCCAGCAGCCAAGGAGGAGAGACCCAGTACTTC. Its protein is CASSQGGETQYF.

The chain employs TRBV21-1 and TRBJ2-2; TRBD2 reflects the table's D call only, with no check against the DNA. TRBV21-1 is tagged as a pseudogene. CDR3 length: 14 residues. This CDR3 reads CASSARSGTGELFF. The CDR3 nucleotides read TGTGCCAGCAGCGCCAGGTCGGGAACCGGGGAGCTGTTTTTT.

The rearrangement joins TRBV3-1 (or the pseudogene TRBV3-2) to TRBJ1-1; D ambiguous. The V end was cut by 4 bases, the J end by 6 bases, with 12 bases between. This CDR3 is built from 13 residues. CDR1 LGHDT and CDR2 YNNKEL come from the germline V gene (reference sequence). CDR3 residues: CASSPAIRAEAFF. DNA of the CDR3: TGTGCCAGCAGCCCAGCCATTCGGGCTGAAGCTTTCTTT.

The chain employs TRBV5-5 and TRBJ1-5, with D unclear. V lost 5 bases and J 0 bases, leaving 9 bases between the germline ends. The CDR3 loop spans 14 amino acids. Germline CDR1 reads SGHKS; CDR2 reads YYEKEE (reference sequence). CDR3 region: CASRDRDSNQPQHF. CDR3 in DNA: TGTGCCAGCAGAGATCGGGATAGCAATCAGCCCCAGCATTTT.

The chain couples TRBV3-1 (or the pseudogene TRBV3-2) to TRBJ1-3; 9 bases are shared with TRBD1. Trimming took 1 base from V and 2 from J; bases not matched to a gene: 6. From germline, CDR1 is LGHDT and CDR2 YNNKEL (reference sequence). This CDR3 is built from 17 residues. CDR3 DNA: TGTGCCAGCAGCCAAGGCCTGACAGGGGGAGCTGGAAACACCATATATTTT. The encoded protein is CASSQGLTGGAGNTIYF.

The chain couples TRBV28 to TRBJ1-1; D call uncertain. CDR1 MDHEN and CDR2 SYDVKM come from the germline V gene. There are 16 residues in the CDR3. V was pared by 3 bases and J by 1 base, with 15 bases between. This chain's CDR3 is CASSFPWRQRNTEAFF. In nucleotides, the CDR3 is TGTGCCAGCAGTTTTCCCTGGCGGCAGAGGAACACTGAAGCTTTCTTT.

The rearrangement links TRBV7-3 to TRBJ2-7, with a weak D call TRBD2 (6 bases). The CDR3 has 14 residues. CDR1 and CDR2 from the germline V gene are SGHTA and FQGTGA. Trimming cost V 2 bases and J 7 bases, with 15 bases left between them. The CDR3 here is CASSLDSGGGEQYF. The CDR3 DNA reads TGTGCCAGCAGCTTAGACAGTGGCGGAGGGGAGCAGTACTTC.

The CDR3 DNA follows: TGTGCCAGCAGCTTAGGGAGGCTCCCCACAGATACGCAGTATTTT. It translates to CASSLGRLPTDTQYF. V gene TRBV7-3 combines with J gene TRBJ2-3, with D possibly matching TRBD2 (6 bases). V was pared by 2 bases and J by 2 bases, with 11 bases between. The CDR3 contains 15 residues. Germline V lookup: CDR1 SGHTA, CDR2 FQGTGA.

This chain uses TRBV7-3 with TRBJ1-1; tentative D call: TRBD1 (5 bases). V shed 2 bases and J shed 7 bases, with 14 bases lying between them. CDR1 SGHTA and CDR2 FQGTGA come from the germline V gene. This CDR3 contains 14 residues. Here the CDR3 DNA reads TGTGCCAGCAGCTTAGGGGGGTACGGCAATGAAGCTTTCTTT. Translated, it gives CASSLGGYGNEAFF.

V usage is TRBV4-3 and J usage is TRBJ2-1; 9 bases are a match to TRBD2. CDR3 length: 15 residues. Germline CDR1 and CDR2: LGHNA and YSLEER. V gave up 3 bases and J gave up 4 bases; unmatched junction bases: 4. This chain's CDR3 is CASSQATSGYNEQFF. Written as DNA, the CDR3 is TGCGCCAGCAGCCAGGCGACTAGCGGTTACAATGAGCAGTTCTTC.

V is TRBV25-1 and J is TRBJ2-7; tentative D call: TRBD1 (6 bases). The CDR3 is 12 amino acids. Trimming took off 4 bases at V and 9 bases at J, with 13 bases between the two ends. Looked up from germline, CDR1 is MGHDK and CDR2 is SYGVNS. The CDR3 is CASSVETGRQYF. CDR3 in DNA: TGTGCCAGCAGTGTGGAGACAGGCCGGCAGTACTTC.

The CDR3 DNA is TGTGCCAGCAGCTTGGGACAGGGTAGGGAAAAACTGTTTTTT. Amino acids: CASSLGQGREKLFF. The chain employs TRBV5-4 and TRBJ1-4, with TRBD1 matching over 7 bases. Germline V gene data show CDR1 as SGHNT and CDR2 as YYREEE (reference sequence). Germline trimming cut 0 bases from V and 8 bases from J; bases unmatched to any gene: 4. This CDR3 contains 14 residues.

The gene calls are TRBV6-5 and TRBJ1-5; D is unclear. V lost 6 bases and J lost 5, with 5 bases in between. Germline V CDR1 and CDR2: MNHEY, SVGAGI. This CDR3 has 11 residues. The CDR3 here is CASSADQPQHF. Here the CDR3 DNA reads TGTGCCAGCAGCGCGGATCAGCCCCAGCATTTT.

The CDR3 DNA reads TGCGCCAGCAGCTCGGACAGCTCCTACGAGCAGTACTTC. Protein: CASSSDSSYEQYF. The chain is built from TRBV5-1 and TRBJ2-7, with a possible D match to TRBD1 (6 bases). The CDR3 extends over 13 amino acids. Trimming removed 3 bases from V and 0 bases from J, with 7 bases in between. In germline, CDR1 is SGHRS, CDR2 YFSETQ.

The chain uses TRBV7-2 and TRBJ2-7, with D possibly matching TRBD1 (7 bases). The CDR3 totals 14 residues. Trimming took 3 bases from V and 7 from J, leaving 16 bases between them. CDR1 and CDR2 from the germline V gene are SGHTA and FQGNSA. The CDR3 nucleotides read TGTGCCAGCAGCTTGGGACAGCGGGCTGGGGAGCAGTACTTC. Residues: CASSLGQRAGEQYF. Full variable domain (missing parts from reference TRBV7-2 and TRBJ2-7): GAGVSQSPSNKVTEKGKDVELRCDPISGHTALYWYRQSLGQGLEFLIYFQGNSAPDKSGLPSDRFSAERTGGSVSTLTIQRTQQEDSAVYLCASSLGQRAGEQYFGPGTRLTVT.

The genes are TRBV5-6 and TRBJ2-7; 7 nucleotides match TRBD1. Trimming at V came to 3 bases and at J to 6 bases, leaving 6 bases not matched to a gene. The CDR3 sequence is 13 residues long. CDR1 SGHDT and CDR2 YYEEEE come from the germline V gene. The CDR3 here is CASSSTGIGEQYF. The CDR3, as DNA: TGTGCCAGCAGCTCGACAGGGATCGGCGAGCAGTACTTC.

The chain is built from TRBV5-1 and TRBJ2-3; 8 bases fit TRBD1. Germline V CDR1 and CDR2: SGHRS, YFSETQ. Trimming at V came to 4 bases and at J to 2 bases, leaving 15 bases not matched to a gene. CDR3 length: 18 amino acids. For the CDR3, the DNA is TGCGCCAGCAGCCTACGACTTGGGACAGGAGGACCCACAGATACGCAGTATTTT. This gives the protein CASSLRLGTGGPTDTQYF.

There are a few counts of this clone. The chain recombines TRBV5-1 with TRBJ1-3; 10 bases are a match to TRBD1. The CDR3 is 14 residues long. The trim removed 5 bases at V and 8 bases at J, leaving 7 bases unmatched. Germline assignment: CDR1 SGHRS and CDR2 YFSETQ. For the CDR3, the DNA is TGCGCCAGCAGTTCGGGACAGGGGACGGACACCATATATTTT. Translation gives CASSSGQGTDTIYF. The whole variable domain, remainder taken from reference TRBV5-1 and TRBJ1-3, is KAGVTQTPRYLIKTRGQQVTLSCSPISGHRSVSWYQQTPGQGLQFLFEYFSETQRNKGNFPGRFSGRQFSNSRSEMNVSTLELGDSALYLCASSSGQGTDTIYFGEGSWLTVV.

The chain is built from TRBV15 and TRBJ1-3; no clear D. V lost 4 bases and J 5 bases, leaving 6 bases between the germline ends. The CDR3 is made up of 12 amino acids. CDR1 and CDR2 (germline): LNHNV, YYDKDF (reference sequence). In nucleotides, the CDR3 is TGTGCCACCAGCACCGGTCGAAACACCATATATTTT. It encodes CATSTGRNTIYF.